This TCR beta chain was sequenced in a study of T-cell memory formation after mild COVID-19. Study context: Largely donor-specific sequence clusters came from two donors. Study outcomes and limitations: Clones contracting day 15 to 85 were balanced CD4/CD8; later expanders leaned CD4+. CD4+ contracting clones were found mainly in CM and EM, and CD8+ ones in EMRA.

The CDR3 loop spans 15 amino acids. The V and J ends lost 3 bases and 4 bases, in that order; junction bases with no gene match: 3. Per the germline V gene, CDR1 is SGHVS and CDR2 is FQNEAQ. Remarks on this clonotype: What it binds is not known.

Constant-segment primers and 5'RACE yielded cDNA libraries for TCR alpha and TCR beta, each carrying sample barcodes and UMIs. TCRdb called the 5' RACE reads again in MiXCR, with one record for every CDR3 protein. In the table there are about 57,000 distinct CDR3 sequences, more than 10% of which are singletons. The sequencing input was PBMCs or a T cell subset sorted from them (not recorded which). The sequence was collected from a man aged 18-30 years who had mild COVID-19 (a few samples of this study predate the infection). Cell type and time point are not known. The chain couples TRBV7-8 to TRBJ2-2; 9 bases are shared with TRBD2. The CDR3 coding sequence is TGTGCCAGCAGCTTGCGGGGGGGAATCACCGGGGAGCTGTTTTTT. It yields the protein CASSLRGGITGELFF. The variable domain in full, completed from reference TRBV7-8 and TRBJ2-2, reads GAGVSQSPRYKVAKRGQDVALRCDPISGHVSLFWYQQALGQGPEFLTYFQNEAQLDKSGLPSDRFFAERPEGSVSTLKIQRTQQEDSAVYLCASSLRGGITGELFFGEGSRLTVL.